The 14 T cell receptor beta chains below all came from one sample that was sequenced in a study of read filtering for tumor transcriptome and immune sequencing. The library was built from roughly 400 ng RNA with molecular barcoded adaptors for alpha/delta and beta/gamma chains. Using its own MiXCR run on the reads, TCRdb lists one record per CDR3 protein. The table has about 5,600 distinct CDR3 sequences, 23% seen once. Sequenced sample: a population of CD138-negative cells sorted from bone marrow. Receptors originate from a donor at least 40 years old with multiple myeloma.

As regards this clonotype: Because the CDR3 is missing its conserved closing phenylalanine or tryptophan, this is likely a read error. The chain has TRBV29-1 and TRBJ1-1, with 7 bases matching TRBD1. Per germline, CDR1 SQVTM and CDR2 ANQGSEA. This CDR3 comprises 16 residues. V trimming: 7 bases; J trimming: 1 base; junction bases outside the gene matches: 15. This chain's CDR3 is CSAKPGGFGANTEAFL. The CDR3 nucleotides are TGCAGCGCCAAGCCAGGGGGATTCGGGGCGAACACTGAAGCTTTCCTC.

This clonotype has ten or more counts. This chain uses TRBV5-8 with TRBJ1-5, with 11 bases aligning to TRBD1. The CDR3 runs 14 residues. With 3 bases clipped from V and 5 bases from J, the junction kept 1 base outside the gene matches. Germline CDR1 and CDR2: SGHTS and YDEGEE. CDR3 sequence reads: CASSSGQGDQPQHF. The DNA of the CDR3 is TGTGCCAGCAGCTCGGGACAGGGGGATCAGCCCCAGCATTTT.

This clonotype was counted ten times or more. This chain joins TRBV13 and TRBJ2-7; the D is unclear. V lost 5 bases to trimming and J lost 0 bases, with 2 bases between them. This CDR3 comprises 11 residues. Germline CDR1 is PRHDT and CDR2 is FYEKMQ (reference sequence). The CDR3 DNA follows: TGTGCCAGCAGCCTCTCCTACGAGCAGTACTTC. This sequence encodes CASSLSYEQYF.

This clonotype was counted ten times or more. The J gene is TRBJ2-6, the V gene TRBV7-9; no firm D call. Germline CDR1 and CDR2: SEHNR and FQNEAQ (reference sequence). The length of the CDR3 is 19 residues. Trimming pared 6 bases from V and 1 base from J, leaving 22 bases between. The CDR3 loop is CASSLRRPSTQSGANVLTF. The CDR3 nucleotides read TGTGCCAGCAGTCTCCGGAGACCCTCCACCCAATCTGGGGCCAACGTCCTGACTTTC.

Comment on this clonotype: One end of the junction does not line up with germline, which may come from a read error. This chain uses TRBV3-1 with TRBJ2-1, with D perhaps being TRBD1 or TRBD2 (5 bases each). The CDR3 is 17 amino acids. Germline-derived CDR1 and CDR2 are LGHDT and YNNKEL (reference sequence). CDR3 region: CASSQEVPGSSYNKQFF. CDR3 in DNA: TGTGCCAGCAGCCAAGAGGTACCAGGGAGCTCCTACAATAAGCAGTTCTTT.

At least ten counts were recorded for this clonotype. This chain joins TRBV6-5 and TRBJ2-1, with 8 bases lining up with TRBD2. CDR1 MNHEY and CDR2 SVGAGI come from the germline V gene. V lost 5 bases to trimming and J lost 0 bases; unmatched junction nucleotides: 3. The CDR3 runs to 15 residues. CDR3 in DNA: TGTGCCAGCAGTACGAGCGGGGGCTCCTACAATGAGCAGTTCTTC. It encodes CASSTSGGSYNEQFF.

As for this clonotype: The junction and the germline gene differ at one end; a read error may be behind it. The V call is TRBV4-1, the J call TRBJ2-1; D ambiguous. Germline CDR1 and CDR2: MGHRA and YSYEKL. The CDR3 loop spans 16 amino acids. CDR3 amino acids: CASSQDPERKNNEQFF. For the CDR3, the DNA is TGCGCCAGCAGCCAAGATCCGGAGAGAAAAAACAACGAGCAGTTCTTC.

By frequency in the sample, this clonotype is large. CDR3 protein: CASSLVVGGYNEQFF. CDR3 coding DNA: TGTGCCAGCAGCTTGGTGGTAGGGGGCTACAATGAGCAGTTCTTC. The J gene is TRBJ2-1, the V gene TRBV5-6; possibly TRBD1 for D (6 bases). V was trimmed by 0 bases and J by 3 bases, leaving 10 bases between them. This CDR3 spans 15 amino acids. Germline V gene sequence: CDR1 SGHDT, CDR2 YYEEEE.

On this clonotype: The CDR3 end shows no conserved phenylalanine or tryptophan, and so a read error is likely. V usage is TRBV20-1 and J usage is TRBJ1-5, with D maybe TRBD1 (5 bases). V lost 6 bases to trimming and J lost 5 bases, with 17 bases between them. From germline, CDR1 is DFQATT and CDR2 SNEGSKA (reference sequence). This CDR3 contains 14 residues. The CDR3: CSANMAGVDQPQHL. The CDR3 DNA follows: TGCAGTGCAAATATGGCGGGGGTCGATCAGCCCCAGCATTTA.

This clonotype was seen at least ten times. CDR3 sequence reads: CASSSTGRYEQYF. The CDR3 nucleotides are TGTGCCAGCAGCTCTACCGGTCGCTACGAGCAGTACTTC. This chain connects TRBV5-6 to TRBJ2-7; the D is unclear. From germline, CDR1 is SGHDT and CDR2 YYEEEE. Between the trimmed V and J ends, which lost 3 bases and 3 bases, there was a span of 10 bases. This CDR3 region has 13 residues.

This clonotype was recorded at least ten times. The rearrangement uses TRBV12-3 or TRBV12-4 and TRBJ1-1, with D possibly matching TRBD1 (5 bases). Trimming removed 8 bases from V and 6 bases from J, with 13 bases in between. The CDR3 loop spans 12 amino acids. The CDR3 region is CASSHGAPEAFF. The CDR3 bases are TGTGCCAGCTCCCATGGGGCGCCTGAAGCTTTCTTT.

This clonotype was counted ten times or more. The gene calls are TRBV7-8 and TRBJ2-3; D is perhaps TRBD2 (6 bases). V was clipped by 0 bases and J by 4 bases, with 11 bases between them. The CDR3 covers 15 residues. Germline values: CDR1 SGHVS, CDR2 FQNEAQ. CDR3: CASSLAGGDADTQYF. CDR3 DNA: TGTGCCAGCAGCTTAGCGGGGGGTGACGCAGATACGCAGTATTTT.

This clonotype came up many times. This chain joins TRBV7-3 and TRBJ2-5; D remains unclear. The germline V gene encodes CDR1 SGHTA and CDR2 FQGTGA. V was trimmed by 1 base and J by 3 bases, leaving 6 bases between them. The CDR3 totals 13 residues. This CDR3 is CASSLNSKETQYF. The CDR3 DNA reads as TGTGCCAGCAGCTTAAACTCAAAAGAGACCCAGTACTTC.

In regard to this clonotype: A much larger clone differs from this one at a single base, so this may be a read error. V is TRBV4-3 and J is TRBJ2-3; 8 bases align to TRBD2. V trimming: 4 bases; J trimming: 5 bases; junction bases outside the gene matches: 8. From germline, CDR1 is LGHNA and CDR2 YSLEER. CDR3 length equals 15 residues. The CDR3 here is CASSLGPAGVDTQYF. The CDR3 DNA is TGCGCCAGCAGCCTAGGACCAGCGGGAGTAGATACGCAGTATTTT.